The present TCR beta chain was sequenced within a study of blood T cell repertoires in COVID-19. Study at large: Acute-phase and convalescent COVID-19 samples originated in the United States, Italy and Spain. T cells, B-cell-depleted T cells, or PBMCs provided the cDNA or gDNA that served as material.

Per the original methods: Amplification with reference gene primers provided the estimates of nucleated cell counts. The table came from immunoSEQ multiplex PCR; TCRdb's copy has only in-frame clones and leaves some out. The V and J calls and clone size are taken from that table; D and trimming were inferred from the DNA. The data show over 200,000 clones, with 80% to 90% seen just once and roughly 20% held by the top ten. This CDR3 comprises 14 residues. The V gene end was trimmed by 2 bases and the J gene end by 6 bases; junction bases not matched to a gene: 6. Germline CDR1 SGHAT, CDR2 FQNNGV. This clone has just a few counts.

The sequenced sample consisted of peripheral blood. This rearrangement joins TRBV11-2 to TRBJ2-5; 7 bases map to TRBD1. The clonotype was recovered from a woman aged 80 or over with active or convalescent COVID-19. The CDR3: CASSLQPRGQTQYF. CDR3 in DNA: TGTGCCAGCAGCTTACAACCTAGGGGGCAGACCCAGTACTTC.